The table lists the clone carrying this T cell receptor beta chain with a count of one. Germline-derived CDR1 and CDR2 are SNHLY and FYNNEI. V was cut by 7 bases and J by 10 bases, with 19 bases left in between. This CDR3 contains 13 residues. The sample belongs to a study of blood T cell repertoires in COVID-19. The table came from immunoSEQ multiplex PCR; TCRdb's copy has only in-frame clones and leaves some out. The data contain approximately 300,000 clones, around nine tenths of them singletons. The sample consisted of PBMCs or T cells enriched from blood (not recorded which). This sequence joins TRBV2 and TRBJ1-1, with a weak D call TRBD1 (5 bases). The clonotype originates from a woman aged 25 to 39 who had been exposed to COVID-19. The CDR3 protein is CASNTAGVLGAFF. The CDR3 region has the DNA TGTGCCAGCAATACAGCGGGGGTATTGGGAGCTTTCTTT.